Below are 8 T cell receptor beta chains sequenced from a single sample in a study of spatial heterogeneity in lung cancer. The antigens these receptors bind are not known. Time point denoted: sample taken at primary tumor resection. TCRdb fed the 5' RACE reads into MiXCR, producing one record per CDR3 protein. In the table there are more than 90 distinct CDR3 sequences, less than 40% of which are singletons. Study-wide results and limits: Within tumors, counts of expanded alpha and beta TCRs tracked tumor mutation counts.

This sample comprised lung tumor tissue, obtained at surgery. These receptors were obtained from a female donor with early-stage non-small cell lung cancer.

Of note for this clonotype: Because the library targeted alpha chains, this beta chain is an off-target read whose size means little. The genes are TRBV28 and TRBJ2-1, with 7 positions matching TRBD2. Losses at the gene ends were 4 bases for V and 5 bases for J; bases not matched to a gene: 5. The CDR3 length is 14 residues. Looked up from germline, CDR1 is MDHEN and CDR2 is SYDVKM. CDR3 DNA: TGTGCCAGCAGTTGGCGCGGGGGAAACAATGAGCAGTTCTTC. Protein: CASSWRGGNNEQFF. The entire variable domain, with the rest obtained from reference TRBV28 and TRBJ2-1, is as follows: DVKVTQSSRYLVKRTGEKVFLECVQDMDHENMFWYRQDPGLGLRLIYFSYDVKMKEKGDIPEGYSVSREKKERFSLILESASTNQTSMYLCASSWRGGNNEQFFGPGTRLTVL.

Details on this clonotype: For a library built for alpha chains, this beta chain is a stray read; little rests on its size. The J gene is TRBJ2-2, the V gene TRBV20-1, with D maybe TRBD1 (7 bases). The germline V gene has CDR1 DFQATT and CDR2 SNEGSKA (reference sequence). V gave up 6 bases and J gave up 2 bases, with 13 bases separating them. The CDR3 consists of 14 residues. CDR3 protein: CSAGQGGNTGELFF. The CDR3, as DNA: TGCAGTGCGGGCCAGGGGGGTAACACCGGGGAGCTGTTTTTT.

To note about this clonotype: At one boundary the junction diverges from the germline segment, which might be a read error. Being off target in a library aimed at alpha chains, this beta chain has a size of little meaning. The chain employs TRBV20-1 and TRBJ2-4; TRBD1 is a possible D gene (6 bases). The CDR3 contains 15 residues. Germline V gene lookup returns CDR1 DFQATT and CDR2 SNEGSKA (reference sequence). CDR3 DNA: TGCAGTGCTCGAAGACAGGATTTAGCCAACAACATTCAGTACTTC. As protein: CSARRQDLANNIQYF.

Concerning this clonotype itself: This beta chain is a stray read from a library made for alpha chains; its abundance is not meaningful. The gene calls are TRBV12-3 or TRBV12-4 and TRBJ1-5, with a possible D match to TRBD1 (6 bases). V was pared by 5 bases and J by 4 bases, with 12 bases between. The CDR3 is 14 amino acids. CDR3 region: CASSLGQLNQPQHF. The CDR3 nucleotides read TGTGCCAGCAGTCTTGGACAGTTAAATCAGCCCCAGCATTTT.

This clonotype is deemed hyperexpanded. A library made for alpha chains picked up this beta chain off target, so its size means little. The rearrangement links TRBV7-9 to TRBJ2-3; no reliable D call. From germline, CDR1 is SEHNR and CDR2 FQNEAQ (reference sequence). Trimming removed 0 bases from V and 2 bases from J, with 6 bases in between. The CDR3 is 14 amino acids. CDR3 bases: TGTGCCAGCAGCTTAGCTCTTCCCACAGATACGCAGTATTTT. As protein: CASSLALPTDTQYF.

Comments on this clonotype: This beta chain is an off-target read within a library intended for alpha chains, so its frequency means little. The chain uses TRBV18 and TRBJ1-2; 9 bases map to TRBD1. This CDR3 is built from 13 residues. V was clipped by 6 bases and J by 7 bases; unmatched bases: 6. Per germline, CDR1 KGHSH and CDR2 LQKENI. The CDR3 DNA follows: TGTGCCAGCTCCCAACAGGGGGCTAGTGGCTACACCTTC. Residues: CASSQQGASGYTF.

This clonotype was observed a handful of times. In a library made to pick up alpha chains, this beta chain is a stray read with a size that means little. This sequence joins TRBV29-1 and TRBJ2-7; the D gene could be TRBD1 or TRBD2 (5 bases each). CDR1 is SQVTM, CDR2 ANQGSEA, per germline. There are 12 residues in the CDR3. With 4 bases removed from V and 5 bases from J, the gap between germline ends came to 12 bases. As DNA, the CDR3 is TGCAGCGTTGGGGGCCAGGGAGACGAGCAGTACTTC. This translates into CSVGGQGDEQYF.

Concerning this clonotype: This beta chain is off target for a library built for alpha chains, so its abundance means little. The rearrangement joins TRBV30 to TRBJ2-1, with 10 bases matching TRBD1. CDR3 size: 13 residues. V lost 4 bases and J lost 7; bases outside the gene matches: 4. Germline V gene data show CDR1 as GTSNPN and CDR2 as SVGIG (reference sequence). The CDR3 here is CAWTLGQGNEQFF. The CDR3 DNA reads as TGTGCCTGGACCCTGGGACAGGGGAATGAGCAGTTCTTC.